This T cell receptor (beta chain) was found in a study of T-cell memory formation after mild COVID-19. Across the study: Most TCR clusters belonged to a single donor. General study points: Contracting clones from day 15 to 85 had balanced CD4/CD8; later expanders favoured CD4+. The finding that pre-infection memory included some responding clones suggested that cross-reactive memory joined.

TCRdb itself ran the 5' RACE reads through MiXCR, one entry per CDR3 protein. The sample has 120,000 to 150,000 distinct CDR3 sequences, about 6% seen once. The CDR3 runs 13 residues. CDR1 is DFQATT and CDR2 is SNEGSKA in the germline V gene (reference sequence). To note about this clonotype: What it recognizes is unknown. An end of the junction does not agree with germline; a read error may underlie this.

The rearrangement links TRBV20-1 to TRBJ1-5; no definite D call. The sample consisted of PBMCs or a T cell subset sorted from them (not recorded which). The sequence came from an adult woman who had mild COVID-19 (a few samples of this study predate the infection). Cell type and time point are not known. CDR3 region: CSAISSSNQPKHF. CDR3 bases: TGCAGTGCTATCAGCAGTAGCAATCAGCCCAAGCATTTT.